The 22 T cell receptor beta chains in this list originate from one sample, sequenced in a study of blood T cell repertoires in COVID-19. Some clones are missing from TCRdb's copy, which holds only in-frame ones; the method was immunoSEQ multiplex PCR. The sample holds around 220,000 clones, roughly 84% seen once. Sequencing was performed on peripheral blood. These TCRs come from a woman aged 35 to 49 who had recovered from COVID-19.

V and J are TRBV19 and TRBJ2-5, with 7 nucleotides matching TRBD1. The V gene's germline CDR1 is LNHDA and CDR2 SQIVND (reference sequence). CDR3 length: 15 amino acids. Unmatched junction bases numbered 9, after V lost 3 bases and J lost 5 bases. The CDR3 coding sequence is TGTGCCAGTAGTATCCGGGACAGCAGGGCGGAGACCCAGTACTTC. Its protein product is CASSIRDSRAETQYF. Complete variable domain (other parts from reference TRBV19 and TRBJ2-5): DGGITQSPKYLFRKEGQNVTLSCEQNLNHDAMYWYRQDPGQGLRLIYYSQIVNDFQKGDIAEGYSVSREKKESFPLTVTSAQKNPTAFYLCASSIRDSRAETQYFGPGTRLLVL.

The chain uses TRBV7-6 and TRBJ2-3; D may be TRBD2 (5 bases). Germline assignment: CDR1 SGHVS and CDR2 FNYEAQ. Trimming took off 1 base at V and 2 bases at J, with 10 bases between the two ends. The CDR3 is 15 amino acids. In nucleotides, the CDR3 is TGTGCCAGCAGCTTAGTAAGCGGACTCACAGATACGCAGTATTTT. This sequence encodes CASSLVSGLTDTQYF.

The chain recombines TRBV2 with TRBJ2-1; D possibly corresponds to TRBD2 (6 bases). V lost 4 bases, J lost 0 bases, and 19 bases lay in between. Germline V gene sequence: CDR1 SNHLY, CDR2 FYNNEI. The length of the CDR3 is 18 residues. The CDR3 here is CASSARPAGRSSYNEQFF. For the CDR3, the DNA is TGTGCCAGCAGTGCTCGCCCAGCGGGCCGGAGCTCCTACAATGAGCAGTTCTTC.

The chain recombines TRBV27 with TRBJ1-5; 10 nucleotides line up with TRBD1. This CDR3 spans 16 amino acids. Unmatched junction bases numbered 9, after V lost 8 bases and J lost 2 bases. Germline V gene lookup returns CDR1 MNHEY and CDR2 SMNVEV (reference sequence). CDR3 in amino acids: CASQAQGQGRNQPQHF. The CDR3 nucleotides read TGTGCCAGCCAAGCCCAGGGACAGGGGCGCAATCAGCCCCAGCATTTT.

The CDR3 DNA is TGTGCCAGCAGCTTAGTGGAGGGAGTCAATGAGCAGTTCTTC. This translates into CASSLVEGVNEQFF. The chain employs TRBV7-9 and TRBJ2-1; maybe TRBD2 (6 bases). Trimming removed 1 base from V and 6 bases from J, with 10 bases in between. This CDR3 is 14 amino acids long. Germline V CDR1 and CDR2: SEHNR, FQNEAQ (reference sequence).

Only one count was recorded for this clone. The CDR3 DNA sequence: TGTGCCAGCAGTCCACTCTCGCGGGGCACCACAGATACGCAGTATTTT. Its translation: CASSPLSRGTTDTQYF. The chain carries TRBV27 and TRBJ2-3, with D possibly being TRBD2 (6 bases). The CDR3 contains 16 residues. Germline V gives CDR1 MNHEY, CDR2 SMNVEV (reference sequence). V lost 5 bases to trimming and J lost 2 bases, with 17 bases between them.

This sequence joins TRBV27 and TRBJ2-3; 9 bases agree with TRBD2. The CDR3 is 16 residues long. Germline V lookup: CDR1 MNHEY, CDR2 SMNVEV (reference sequence). After removal of 4 bases from V and 3 bases from J, the junction contained 8 bases not matched to a gene. The CDR3 coding sequence is TGTGCCAGCAGTTCTCCCGGGACTAGCTGGACAGATACGCAGTATTTT. Residues: CASSSPGTSWTDTQYF.

This rearrangement joins TRBV28 to TRBJ2-5; TRBD1 agrees at 10 bases. The germline V gene encodes CDR1 MDHEN and CDR2 SYDVKM. CDR3 length: 15 amino acids. The V segment lost 8 bases and the J segment 1 base; nucleotides outside the gene matches: 7. The CDR3 reads CASVRGQGFQETQYF. The CDR3 nucleotides are TGTGCCAGCGTCCGGGGACAGGGGTTCCAAGAGACCCAGTACTTC.

As regards this clone: The same CDR3 can be traced to other DNA sequences in this sample. The CDR3 sequence is CASSRDREGNQPQHF. In DNA, the CDR3 is TGTGCCAGTAGTAGGGACAGGGAGGGCAATCAGCCCCAGCATTTT. This chain connects TRBV19 to TRBJ1-5; 9 positions agree with TRBD1. The germline CDR1 and CDR2 sequences are LNHDA and SQIVND (reference sequence). V shed 4 bases and J 2 bases; nucleotides not matched to a gene: 3. The CDR3 extends over 15 amino acids.

V and J are TRBV10-3 and TRBJ1-6; 9 nucleotides match TRBD1. Germline CDR1 is ENHRY and CDR2 is SYGVKD. V was clipped by 4 bases and J by 10 bases; unmatched bases: 8. This CDR3 is 15 amino acids long. The CDR3 spells CAISAGQGMESPLHF. CDR3 DNA: TGTGCCATCAGTGCAGGACAGGGGATGGAATCACCCCTCCACTTT.

The chain joins TRBV5-1 to TRBJ1-5; no clear D. CDR1 SGHRS and CDR2 YFSETQ come from the germline V gene. V gave up 0 bases and J gave up 13 bases, with 14 bases separating them. The CDR3 is made up of 13 amino acids. The CDR3 sequence: CASSLVGVPPQHF. The DNA for the CDR3 is TGCGCCAGCAGCTTGGTCGGGGTCCCCCCACAGCATTTT. The variable domain in full, completed from reference TRBV5-1 and TRBJ1-5, reads KAGVTQTPRYLIKTRGQQVTLSCSPISGHRSVSWYQQTPGQGLQFLFEYFSETQRNKGNFPGRFSGRQFSNSRSEMNVSTLELGDSALYLCASSLVGVPPQHFGDGTRLSIL.

This chain uses TRBV18 with TRBJ1-3; the D is unclear. V shed 5 bases and J shed 4 bases, with 12 bases lying between them. The CDR3 is made up of 14 amino acids. The germline gives CDR1 KGHSH, CDR2 LQKENI. The CDR3 sequence: CASSRGPEGNTIYF. CDR3 DNA sequence: TGTGCCAGCTCAAGAGGTCCCGAAGGAAACACCATATATTTT.

The CDR3, as DNA: TGTGCCAGCAGTTACCCGACGCTTGGGGCGGGAGTAACCAACTACGAGCAGTACTTC. Amino acid sequence: CASSYPTLGAGVTNYEQYF. This chain connects TRBV6-2 or TRBV6-3 to TRBJ2-7; 7 nucleotides align to TRBD2. J lost 3 bases, V lost 2 bases, and 19 bases had no gene match. The CDR3 length is 19 residues. CDR1 MNHEY and CDR2 SVGEGT come from the germline V gene.

This sequence joins TRBV10-3 and TRBJ1-3, with D possibly TRBD1 on 6 matching bases. V was shortened by 6 bases and J by 5 bases, with 20 bases between the two germline ends. There are 16 residues in the CDR3. Germline V gives CDR1 ENHRY, CDR2 SYGVKD. In nucleotides, the CDR3 is TGTGCCATCAGGACCGGGACACCCTCACAGCGAAACACCATATATTTT. Its translation is CAIRTGTPSQRNTIYF.

The chain uses TRBV30 and TRBJ2-2, with TRBD2 matching 8 bases. This CDR3 spans 18 amino acids. The trim removed 4 bases at V and 3 bases at J, leaving 16 bases unmatched. Germline CDR1 and CDR2: GTSNPN and SVGIG (reference sequence). The CDR3 bases are TGTGCCTGGACCTATGATCTGGCTAGCGGGCGACACACCGGGGAGCTGTTTTTT. It specifies CAWTYDLASGRHTGELFF.

This chain joins TRBV4-3 and TRBJ1-4; D is undetermined. Germline CDR1 LGHNA, CDR2 YSLEER. Trimming took off 0 bases at V and 4 bases at J, with 12 bases between the two ends. The CDR3 consists of 16 residues. The CDR3 DNA follows: TGCGCCAGCAGCCAAGATTGGCAGGCCGTTAATGAAAAACTGTTTTTT. Protein: CASSQDWQAVNEKLFF.

The chain couples TRBV5-4 to TRBJ2-5, with D tentatively TRBD1 (6 bases). The length of the CDR3 is 14 residues. The V and J ends lost 4 bases and 4 bases respectively, with 14 bases between them. The V gene's germline CDR1 is SGHNT and CDR2 YYREEE (reference sequence). CDR3 coding DNA: TGTGCCAGCAGCCTGGACAGCCGCCCAGAGACCCAGTACTTC. It encodes CASSLDSRPETQYF.

The sample holds a few counts of this clone. The V gene is TRBV30, the J gene TRBJ1-1; 9 bases line up with TRBD1. The CDR3 is 16 amino acids. The germline V gene has CDR1 GTSNPN and CDR2 SVGIG (reference sequence). J gave up 1 base and V 3 bases, and 9 bases lay outside the gene matches. The CDR3 spells CAWSETGGIRNTEAFF. The CDR3 DNA sequence: TGTGCCTGGAGCGAAACAGGGGGCATTCGGAACACTGAAGCTTTCTTT.

The rearrangement uses TRBV7-9 and TRBJ2-7; D is ambiguous. Germline CDR1 SEHNR, CDR2 FQNEAQ (reference sequence). V was clipped by 2 bases and J by 2 bases, with 10 bases between them. The length of the CDR3 is 14 residues. CDR3: CASSLPTVPYEQYF. The CDR3 DNA sequence: TGTGCCAGCAGCTTACCTACGGTCCCCTACGAGCAGTACTTC. Full variable domain (rest looked up from reference TRBV7-9 and TRBJ2-7): DTGVSQNPRHKITKRGQNVTFRCDPISEHNRLYWYRQTLGQGPEFLTYFQNEAQLEKSRLLSDRFSAERPKGSFSTLEIQRTEQGDSAMYLCASSLPTVPYEQYFGPGTRLTVT.

The V call is TRBV5-1, the J call TRBJ1-2; D ambiguous. There are 15 residues in the CDR3. The germline V gene encodes CDR1 SGHRS and CDR2 YFSETQ. V lost 0 bases to trimming and J lost 7 bases, with 16 bases between them. This CDR3 reads CASSLEASAGIGYTF. DNA of the CDR3: TGCGCCAGCAGCTTGGAGGCGTCTGCCGGGATTGGCTACACCTTC.

The V call is TRBV19, the J call TRBJ2-2; 7 bases align to TRBD2. The V segment lost 4 bases and the J segment 6 bases; nucleotides outside the gene matches: 14. This CDR3 region has 17 residues. The V gene's germline CDR1 is LNHDA and CDR2 SQIVND (reference sequence). The CDR3 DNA reads as TGTGCCAGTAGTAACCAACCGGCGGGAGTAAAGGCCGGGGAGCTGTTTTTT. Translating it yields CASSNQPAGVKAGELFF.

V usage is TRBV5-5 and J usage is TRBJ2-4; 7 bases are shared with TRBD1. This CDR3 contains 17 residues. Trimming took 3 bases from V and 0 from J; bases not matched to a gene: 9. Germline values: CDR1 SGHKS, CDR2 YYEKEE (reference sequence). This CDR3 is CASSSTGTELAKNIQYF. CDR3 DNA sequence: TGTGCCAGCAGCTCTACCGGGACAGAGCTAGCCAAAAACATTCAGTACTTC.